This TCR beta chain appears in the sequencing data of a study of T-cell memory formation after mild COVID-19. Study information: There were largely donor-specific TCR clusters.

TCRdb recomputed calls from the 5' RACE reads with MiXCR, one row per CDR3 protein. The sample has 450,000 or so distinct CDR3 sequences, 20% seen once. Findings of the study overall: Those CD4+ clones that contracted were mainly in CM and EM (CD8+ ones in EMRA). Contracting clones from day 15 to 85 showed balanced CD4/CD8; later expanders favored CD4+.

This clonotype was seen more than once but under ten times. Its antigen remains unknown. V was cut by 5 bases and J by 0 bases, with 17 bases left in between. The CDR3 is 18 amino acids. CDR1 and CDR2 (germline): SGHAT, FQNNGV. The chain employs TRBV11-2 and TRBJ2-6; D may be TRBD1 (5 bases). This sequence originates from an adult woman who had mild COVID-19 (a few samples of this study predate the infection). Cell type and time point are not known. The sample was PBMCs or a T cell subset sorted from them (not recorded which). CDR3 coding DNA: TGTGCCAGCAGCCAAGTGGGGCCAGGGAACTCTGGGGCCAACGTCCTGACTTTC. It specifies CASSQVGPGNSGANVLTF.